This TCR beta chain was sequenced for a study of T-cell memory formation after mild COVID-19. Only a few counts were recorded for this clonotype. Each CDR3 protein gets one entry after TCRdb re-called the 5' RACE reads with MiXCR. The repertoire holds about 470,000 distinct CDR3 sequences, 20% to 25% seen once, with around 12% in the top ten. The source material was PBMCs or a T cell subset sorted from them (not recorded which). The TCR originated in an adult woman who had mild COVID-19 (a few samples of this study predate the infection). Cell type and time point are not known.

The CDR3 sequence is CVHPSSFPEAFF. The CDR3 region has the DNA TGCGTCCACCCGTCGTCGTTTCCTGAAGCTTTCTTT. J is TRBJ1-1 and V is TRBV20-1; no firm D call. The CDR3 consists of 12 residues. CDR1 DFQATT and CDR2 SNEGSKA come from the germline V gene (reference sequence).